One sample yielded the 2 T cell receptor beta chains listed below, sequenced in a study of shared clonotypes between healthy human individuals (dated by TCRdb to the early 2020s). The protocol used for the library was the immunoSEQ multiplex PCR assay. The table comes from immuneACCESS by way of TCRdb, which keeps in-frame sequences with V and J called. Part of the clones is missing from these tables; in studies checked, under half for an unresolved V gene and the rest for unknown reasons. Recorded for this sample are about a million clones; approximately 70% of them occurred a single time. The ten most abundant clones make up around 1.4% of the sample. The source material was memory CD4+ T cells sorted from blood. The cell subset or site tag for this specimen amounts to: CD45RA-negative fraction. These receptors were taken from a man aged 18 to 29 in good health.

As DNA, the CDR3 is TGTGCCAGCAGCAGGGACAGGGCCACGCAGTATTTT. This translates into CASSRDRATQYF. V and J are TRBV7-3 and TRBJ2-3, with 9 bases matching TRBD1. Germline V gene data show CDR1 as SGHTA and CDR2 as FQGTGA. V trimming: 5 bases; J trimming: 9 bases; junction bases outside the gene matches: 3. CDR3 length: 12 amino acids.

This clone was seen only a few times. V and J are TRBV6-1 and TRBJ1-2; D possibly corresponds to TRBD1 (6 bases). Germline V lookup: CDR1 MNHNS, CDR2 SASEGT. The CDR3 contains 14 residues. V lost 2 bases and J 0 bases, leaving 7 bases between the germline ends. CDR3 DNA sequence: TGTGCCAGCAGTGAAAGGGGGTCTAACTATGGCTACACCTTC. Its protein product is CASSERGSNYGYTF.